These 6 T cell receptor beta chains originate from one sample sequenced in a study of post-analysis software for immune sequencing data. Findings of the study overall: Controls showed lower frequencies than patients for roughly five TRBV segments, and TRBV5-6, TRBV5-1 and TRBV20-1 were among these.

Antigens of these TCRs are unknown. Carried by the TCR beta cDNA libraries were unique molecular identifiers. TCRdb passed the PCR reads through MiXCR, listing each CDR3 protein once. The profile shows 820,000 or so distinct CDR3 sequences, roughly 50% of them singletons. The sample consisted of blood. Every receptor here comes from a girl aged 10 to 17 with multiple sclerosis.

The V gene is TRBV5-1, the J gene TRBJ1-1, with 9 positions matching TRBD1. CDR1 is SGHRS, CDR2 YFSETQ, per germline. There are 15 residues in the CDR3. The ends lost 0 bases at V and 6 bases at J; junction bases unmatched: 6. This chain's CDR3 is CASSLAPGDRAEAFF. CDR3 nucleotide sequence: TGCGCCAGCAGCTTGGCCCCCGGGGACAGGGCTGAAGCTTTCTTT.

This sequence joins TRBV13 and TRBJ2-5, with D maybe TRBD1 (5 bases). Germline V gene data show CDR1 as PRHDT and CDR2 as FYEKMQ (reference sequence). Trimming took 5 bases from V and 4 from J, leaving 11 bases between them. The CDR3 consists of 13 residues. The CDR3 region is CASSLEDTETQYF. The CDR3 nucleotides read TGTGCCAGCAGCCTTGAGGACACAGAGACCCAGTACTTC.

The chain employs TRBV5-6 and TRBJ2-6, with D maybe TRBD2 (5 bases). This CDR3 has 17 amino acids. V gave up 2 bases and J gave up 3 bases, with 15 bases separating them. CDR1 is SGHDT, CDR2 YYEEEE, per germline. Here the CDR3 DNA reads TGTGCCAGCAGCTTCTTTCGGGGATCGAGTGGGGCCAACGTCCTGACTTTC. Residues: CASSFFRGSSGANVLTF. The full variable domain, in which reference TRBV5-6 and TRBJ2-6 provide the parts outside the CDR3, is DAGVTQSPTHLIKTRGQQVTLRCSPKSGHDTVSWYQQALGQGPQFIFQYYEEEERQRGNFPDRFSGHQFPNYSSELNVNALLLGDSALYLCASSFFRGSSGANVLTFGAGSRLTVL.

The genes are TRBV5-1 and TRBJ1-1, with unresolved D. The V gene's germline CDR1 is SGHRS and CDR2 YFSETQ. The V and J ends lost 5 bases and 3 bases respectively, with 11 bases between them. The CDR3 spans 13 residues. CDR3 in amino acids: CASSFERDTEAFF. CDR3 DNA: TGCGCCAGCAGTTTCGAGAGGGACACTGAAGCTTTCTTT.

The chain is built from TRBV29-1 and TRBJ2-3; TRBD2 might be the D (6 bases). Germline CDR1 reads SQVTM; CDR2 reads ANQGSEA. The CDR3 is 11 amino acids. Trimming pared 8 bases from V and 6 bases from J, leaving 12 bases between. The CDR3 loop is CSHGGLDTQYF. The DNA for the CDR3 is TGCAGCCACGGGGGACTCGATACGCAGTATTTT.

The sample holds many counts of this clonotype. The chain recombines TRBV4-1 with TRBJ1-2, with 7 nucleotides matching TRBD1. V lost 1 base to trimming and J lost 2 bases; unmatched junction nucleotides: 4. CDR1 is MGHRA and CDR2 is YSYEKL in the germline V gene. The CDR3 contains 15 residues. This CDR3 is CASSQAGTVNYGYTF. The CDR3 nucleotides read TGCGCCAGCAGCCAAGCCGGGACAGTAAACTATGGCTACACCTTC.